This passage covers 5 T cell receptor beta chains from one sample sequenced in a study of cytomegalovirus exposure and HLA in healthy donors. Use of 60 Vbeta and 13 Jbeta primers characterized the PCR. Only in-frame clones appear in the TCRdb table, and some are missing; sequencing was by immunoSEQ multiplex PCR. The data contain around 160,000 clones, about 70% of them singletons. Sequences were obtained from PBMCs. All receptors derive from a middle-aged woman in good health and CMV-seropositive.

The CDR3 sequence: CASSPDRGYTEAFF. CDR3 bases: TGTGCCAGCTCTCCGGACAGGGGGTACACTGAAGCTTTCTTT. The chain employs TRBV18 and TRBJ1-1; 10 positions agree with TRBD1. Unmatched junction bases numbered 4, after V lost 6 bases and J lost 3 bases. This CDR3 region has 14 residues. The germline gives CDR1 KGHSH, CDR2 LQKENI.

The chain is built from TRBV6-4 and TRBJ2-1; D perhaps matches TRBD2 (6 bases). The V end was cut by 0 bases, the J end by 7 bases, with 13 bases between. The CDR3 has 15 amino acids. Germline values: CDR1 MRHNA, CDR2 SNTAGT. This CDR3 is CASSDSPGLLNEQFF. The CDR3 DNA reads TGTGCCAGCAGTGACTCTCCGGGACTGTTAAATGAGCAGTTCTTC.

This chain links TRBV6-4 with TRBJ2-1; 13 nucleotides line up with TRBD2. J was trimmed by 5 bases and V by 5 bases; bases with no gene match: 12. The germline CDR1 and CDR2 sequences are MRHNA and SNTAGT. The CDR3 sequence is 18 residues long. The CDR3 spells CASSPGTSGIFGDNEQFF. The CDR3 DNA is TGTGCCAGCAGTCCCGGGACTAGCGGGATCTTCGGTGACAATGAGCAGTTCTTC.

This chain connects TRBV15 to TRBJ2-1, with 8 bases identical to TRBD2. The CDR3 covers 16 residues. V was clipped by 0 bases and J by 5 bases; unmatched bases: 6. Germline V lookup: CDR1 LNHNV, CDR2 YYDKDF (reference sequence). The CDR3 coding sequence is TGTGCCACCAGCAGAGATAGGGCTAGCGGGCACAATGAGCAGTTCTTC. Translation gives CATSRDRASGHNEQFF.

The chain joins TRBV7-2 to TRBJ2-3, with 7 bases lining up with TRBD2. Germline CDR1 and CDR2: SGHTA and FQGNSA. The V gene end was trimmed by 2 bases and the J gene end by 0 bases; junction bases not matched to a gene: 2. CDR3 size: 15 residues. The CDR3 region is CASSLKRGSTDTQYF. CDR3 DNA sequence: TGTGCCAGCAGCTTAAAGCGGGGCAGCACAGATACGCAGTATTTT.